This TCR beta chain was sequenced during a study of blood T cell repertoires in COVID-19. This clone showed up just a few times. TCRdb's copy holds only in-frame clones and misses some; the assay was immunoSEQ multiplex PCR. Here the sample spans under 130,000 clones, about 91% being singletons. Trimming left V 2 bases short and J 2 bases short, with 7 bases between. The CDR3 consists of 14 residues. From germline, CDR1 is SEHNR and CDR2 FQNEAQ (reference sequence). This chain connects TRBV7-9 to TRBJ1-3, with D possibly matching TRBD1 (6 bases). The sequence was collected from a human donor in a cohort sampled during active COVID-19. The source material was peripheral blood. CDR3 coding DNA: TGTGCCAGCAGCTTAAACAGGGCTGGAAACACCATATATTTT. Protein product: CASSLNRAGNTIYF.